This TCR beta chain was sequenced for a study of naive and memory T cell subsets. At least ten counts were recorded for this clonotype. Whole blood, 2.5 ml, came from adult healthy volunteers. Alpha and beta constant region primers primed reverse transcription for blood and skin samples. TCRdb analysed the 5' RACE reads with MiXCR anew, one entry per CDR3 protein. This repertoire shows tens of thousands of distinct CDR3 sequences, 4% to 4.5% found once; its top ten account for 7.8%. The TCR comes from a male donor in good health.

For the CDR3, the DNA is TGTGCCAGTAGTATCTGGGACCCAGCACACCAAGAGACCCAGTACTTC. Protein sequence: CASSIWDPAHQETQYF. The chain employs TRBV19 and TRBJ2-5, with D perhaps TRBD1 or TRBD2 (5 bases each). Trimming removed 3 bases from V and 0 bases from J, with 14 bases in between. Germline CDR1 and CDR2: LNHDA and SQIVND (reference sequence). The CDR3 consists of 16 residues. Based on the CDR3 plus reference TRBV19 and TRBJ2-5, the full variable domain is DGGITQSPKYLFRKEGQNVTLSCEQNLNHDAMYWYRQDPGQGLRLIYYSQIVNDFQKGDIAEGYSVSREKKESFPLTVTSAQKNPTAFYLCASSIWDPAHQETQYFGPGTRLLVL.